A single sample is the source of the 20 T cell receptor beta chains below, sequenced in a study of OX40 agonist ivuxolimab in advanced cancers. Libraries were prepared by immunoSEQ multiplex PCR; TCRdb keeps only in-frame clonotypes and omits some of them. The sample yields 80,000 to 85,000 clones, around 80% seen once. The sample here was CD4+ or CD8+ T cells sorted from blood, taken in a trial of the OX40 agonist ivuxolimab. Every receptor here comes from an adult with an advanced solid tumor such as melanoma, head and neck, liver or kidney cancer.

The rearrangement joins TRBV18 to TRBJ2-7; tentatively, D is TRBD1 (6 bases). Germline V gene sequence: CDR1 KGHSH, CDR2 LQKENI. The CDR3 runs 13 residues. With 3 bases removed from V and 3 bases from J, the gap between germline ends came to 9 bases. The CDR3, as DNA: TGTGCCAGCTCACCCCCACAGGGCTACGAGCAGTACGTC. Protein: CASSPPQGYEQYV.

The J gene is TRBJ1-6, the V gene TRBV12-5; no clear D gene. V was shortened by 6 bases and J by 9 bases, with 18 bases between the two germline ends. From germline, CDR1 is LGHNT and CDR2 FRNRAP. The length of the CDR3 is 15 residues. The CDR3 DNA reads as TGTGCTAGTGGATTACCTGAGATGGGGTCTTCACCCCTCCACTTT. It yields the protein CASGLPEMGSSPLHF.

The rearrangement uses TRBV6-4 and TRBJ2-3; 7 positions agree with TRBD1. CDR3 size: 14 residues. Per germline, CDR1 MRHNA and CDR2 SNTAGT. Unmatched junction bases numbered 4, after V lost 3 bases and J lost 4 bases. DNA of the CDR3: TGTGCCAGCAGTGAACAGGGGCATTCAGATACGCAGTATTTT. Translating gives CASSEQGHSDTQYF.

The rearrangement links TRBV28 to TRBJ2-5, with 7 nucleotides matching TRBD1. Germline V CDR1 and CDR2: MDHEN, SYDVKM. This CDR3 is built from 13 residues. V dropped 3 bases and J dropped 4; count of bases not matched to a gene: 2. The CDR3 DNA is TGTGCCAGCAGTTTCCGGGACAGAGAGACCCAGTACTTC. It yields the protein CASSFRDRETQYF.

The chain carries TRBV10-3 and TRBJ1-2, with D maybe TRBD1 (5 bases). V was shortened by 2 bases and J by 8 bases, with 12 bases between the two germline ends. The CDR3 totals 13 residues. CDR1 ENHRY and CDR2 SYGVKD come from the germline V gene. CDR3 sequence (DNA): TGTGCCATCAGTGAGGCTCGACAGCGGGGCTACACCTTC. It specifies CAISEARQRGYTF.

V is TRBV19 and J is TRBJ2-4; tentative D call: TRBD1 (6 bases). In germline, CDR1 is LNHDA, CDR2 SQIVND (reference sequence). The CDR3 extends over 14 amino acids. V was pared by 1 base and J by 4 bases, with 8 bases between. The CDR3 spells CASSIAGTKNIQYF. In DNA form, the CDR3 reads TGTGCCAGTAGTATAGCCGGGACAAAAAACATTCAGTACTTC.

The chain is built from TRBV6-5 and TRBJ1-1, with D hard to call. This CDR3 region has 13 residues. CDR1 and CDR2 (germline): MNHEY, SVGAGI. V was trimmed by 6 bases and J by 4 bases, leaving 12 bases between them. CDR3 in amino acids: CASSANRGTEAFF. CDR3 bases: TGTGCCAGCAGCGCCAACCGGGGCACTGAAGCTTTCTTT.

This CDR3 reads CASRSGLSYNEQFF. In DNA form, the CDR3 reads TGTGCCAGCAGGTCGGGACTATCCTACAATGAGCAGTTCTTC. V usage is TRBV27 and J usage is TRBJ2-1, with TRBD2 matching over 7 bases. Germline trimming cut 6 bases from V and 1 base from J; bases unmatched to any gene: 3. Germline V CDR1 and CDR2: MNHEY, SMNVEV (reference sequence). The CDR3 is 14 residues long.

The chain uses TRBV15 and TRBJ2-3, with a weak D call TRBD1 (6 bases). V was trimmed by 5 bases and J by 2 bases, leaving 20 bases between them. CDR1 is LNHNV, CDR2 YYDKDF, per germline (reference sequence). The CDR3 has 17 amino acids. DNA for the CDR3: TGTGCCACCAGCCCGAAGAGCTCGACAGGTAACACAGATACGCAGTATTTT. Translated, it gives CATSPKSSTGNTDTQYF.

This chain connects TRBV14 to TRBJ1-1, with D hard to call. V was trimmed by 3 bases and J by 6 bases, leaving 5 bases between them. Germline V gives CDR1 SGHDN, CDR2 FVKESK. There are 11 residues in the CDR3. In nucleotides, the CDR3 is TGTGCCAGCAGCCACATCTCTGAAGCTTTCTTT. This translates into CASSHISEAFF.

This chain joins TRBV7-9 and TRBJ1-1; 7 bases are shared with TRBD1. This CDR3 is 15 amino acids long. The germline CDR1 and CDR2 sequences are SEHNR and FQNEAQ (reference sequence). Unmatched junction bases numbered 11, after V lost 5 bases and J lost 5 bases. The CDR3 sequence is CASSPQTTGLTEAFF. DNA of the CDR3: TGTGCCAGCAGCCCACAAACGACAGGGTTGACTGAAGCTTTCTTT.

Only a few counts were recorded for this clone. The V gene is TRBV4-1, the J gene TRBJ2-3; TRBD1 matches 9 bases. Per germline, CDR1 MGHRA and CDR2 YSYEKL. V shed 4 bases, J shed 2 bases, and the junction held 10 bases outside the gene matches. CDR3 length: 17 amino acids. CDR3 coding DNA: TGCGCCAGCAGCCTTCAACCGGGACAGGGTTTCACAGATACGCAGTATTTT. This gives the protein CASSLQPGQGFTDTQYF.

The chain has TRBV18 and TRBJ1-3, with D possibly being TRBD1 (6 bases). The CDR3 is made up of 13 amino acids. Germline V CDR1 and CDR2: KGHSH, LQKENI. V was cut by 8 bases and J by 0 bases, with 8 bases left in between. The CDR3 spells CASTGNSGNTIYF. DNA for the CDR3: TGTGCCAGCACAGGGAACTCTGGAAACACCATATATTTT.

This chain uses TRBV6-1 with TRBJ1-5; 7 bases line up with TRBD1. Germline CDR1 is MNHNS and CDR2 is SASEGT. With V trimmed by 6 bases and J by 0 bases, 5 bases remained unmatched. The CDR3 sequence is 15 residues long. CDR3 region: CASRDRLYSNQPQHF. The CDR3, as DNA: TGTGCCAGCAGGGACAGGCTATATAGCAATCAGCCCCAGCATTTT.

This rearrangement joins TRBV5-8 to TRBJ1-5; 8 bases line up with TRBD1. The CDR3 is 14 amino acids. Germline V gene sequence: CDR1 SGHTS, CDR2 YDEGEE. V trimming: 4 bases; J trimming: 6 bases; junction bases outside the gene matches: 6. The CDR3: CASSRDRGRQPQHF. CDR3 nucleotide sequence: TGTGCCAGCAGCCGCGACAGGGGCCGTCAGCCCCAGCATTTT.

The gene calls are TRBV28 and TRBJ1-5, with D maybe TRBD1 (5 bases). Per germline, CDR1 MDHEN and CDR2 SYDVKM. This CDR3 spans 15 amino acids. The V end was cut by 6 bases, the J end by 7 bases, with 19 bases between. In nucleotides, the CDR3 is TGTGCCAGCAGGACCCTATCGACGGGACGGCAGCCCCAGCATTTT. It is translated as CASRTLSTGRQPQHF.

The rearrangement joins TRBV7-2 to TRBJ1-5; maybe TRBD1 (5 bases). The V and J ends lost 5 bases and 4 bases respectively, with 12 bases between them. Germline V CDR1 and CDR2: SGHTA, FQGNSA. This CDR3 spans 14 amino acids. The DNA for the CDR3 is TGTGCCAGCAGCCCGGGGGGTGGGAATCAGCCCCAGCATTTT. This encodes CASSPGGGNQPQHF.

This clone was seen only once. CDR3 in amino acids: CASSQDQGGANVLTF. The CDR3 bases are TGTGCCAGCAGCCAAGATCAGGGTGGGGCCAACGTCCTGACTTTC. The chain has TRBV4-2 and TRBJ2-6; D is possibly TRBD1 (5 bases). The V end was cut by 0 bases, the J end by 3 bases, with 6 bases between. This CDR3 contains 15 residues. Germline CDR1 is LGHNA and CDR2 is YNFKEQ.

The V call is TRBV10-2, the J call TRBJ1-2; D gene unclear. CDR3 length: 12 residues. Between the trimmed V and J ends, which lost 3 bases and 0 bases, there was a span of 2 bases. Germline CDR1 is WSHSY and CDR2 is SAAADI. CDR3 amino acids: CASSDTNYGYTF. The CDR3 nucleotides read TGCGCCAGCAGTGACACTAACTATGGCTACACCTTC.

The V gene is TRBV7-2, the J gene TRBJ2-1; D is perhaps TRBD1 (6 bases). Trimming removed 3 bases at V and 10 bases at J, with 19 bases between. This CDR3 spans 15 amino acids. Germline-derived CDR1 and CDR2 are SGHTA and FQGNSA. In DNA, the CDR3 is TGTGCCAGCAGCTTTAAACAGGGACCAGACTCGGAGCAGTTCTTC. It codes for CASSFKQGPDSEQFF.